One and the same sample provided the 31 T cell receptor beta chains below, sequenced in a study of CD8+ T cells in alopecia areata. RNA was isolated and reverse transcribed to cDNA, the sequencing template. The data were produced by immunoSEQ multiplex PCR, yet TCRdb's version contains in-frame clones alone and is incomplete. This table holds approximately 280,000 clones, 58% found once. Regarding treatment: oral pan-JAK inhibitor, 5-10 mg twice daily. This specimen was CD4+ T cells sorted from blood, taken at week 24, from a patient treated with tofacitinib. These receptors were taken from a human donor with alopecia areata.

The chain recombines TRBV10-3 with TRBJ2-1; 7 bases fit TRBD2. The CDR3 covers 13 residues. With 6 bases clipped from V and 3 bases from J, the junction kept 2 bases outside the gene matches. Germline V gene data show CDR1 as ENHRY and CDR2 as SYGVKD. The CDR3, as DNA: TGTGCCATCAGGGGACTACTCTACAATGAGCAGTTCTTC. Translating gives CAIRGLLYNEQFF.

The CDR3 DNA sequence: TGTGCCAGTAGGGACGGACAGGGAAACTCTGGGGCCAACGTCCTGACTTTC. As protein: CASRDGQGNSGANVLTF. The V gene is TRBV27, the J gene TRBJ2-6, with TRBD1 identical over 8 bases. Trimming at V came to 9 bases and at J to 0 bases, leaving 10 bases not matched to a gene. The germline gives CDR1 MNHEY, CDR2 SMNVEV (reference sequence). The length of the CDR3 is 17 residues.

Only a few counts were recorded for this clone. This chain connects TRBV5-1 to TRBJ2-3, with 10 nucleotides matching TRBD1. Germline V gives CDR1 SGHRS, CDR2 YFSETQ. The CDR3 runs 15 residues. V was clipped by 5 bases and J by 4 bases; unmatched bases: 7. This CDR3 reads CASSRDRGSSDTQYF. The CDR3, as DNA: TGCGCCAGCAGTCGGGACAGGGGTTCATCAGATACGCAGTATTTT.

The V call is TRBV4-2, the J call TRBJ2-4, with a possible D match to TRBD1 (5 bases). Germline values: CDR1 LGHNA, CDR2 YNFKEQ. This CDR3 has 17 amino acids. Trimming pared 1 base from V and 3 bases from J, leaving 16 bases between. The CDR3 DNA sequence: TGTGCCAGCAGCCAAGTACAGGCAGAATACGGCAAAAACATTCAGTACTTC. This codes for CASSQVQAEYGKNIQYF.

The rearrangement joins TRBV28 to TRBJ1-5; the match to TRBD1 covers 7 bases. V shed 2 bases, J shed 5 bases, and the junction held 6 bases outside the gene matches. This CDR3 spans 15 amino acids. Per the germline V gene, CDR1 is MDHEN and CDR2 is SYDVKM. The CDR3: CASSLRGRTDQPQHF. As DNA, the CDR3 is TGTGCCAGCAGTTTAAGGGGGCGAACGGATCAGCCCCAGCATTTT. Together with reference TRBV28 and TRBJ1-5, the CDR3 gives the full variable domain: DVKVTQSSRYLVKRTGEKVFLECVQDMDHENMFWYRQDPGLGLRLIYFSYDVKMKEKGDIPEGYSVSREKKERFSLILESASTNQTSMYLCASSLRGRTDQPQHFGDGTRLSIL.

Of note for this clone: The sample has other DNA sequences that encode this CDR3 too. The chain has TRBV30 and TRBJ1-5; D is unresolved. The CDR3 is made up of 13 amino acids. V was clipped by 0 bases and J by 4 bases, with 7 bases between them. Germline CDR1 GTSNPN, CDR2 SVGIG (reference sequence). This CDR3 reads CAWSVGSNQPQHF. The DNA of the CDR3 is TGTGCCTGGAGTGTCGGCTCGAATCAGCCCCAGCATTTT.

The chain has TRBV29-1 and TRBJ1-6; D is possibly TRBD1 (6 bases). The V end lost 5 bases, the J end lost 7 bases, and 18 bases lay between the germline ends. This CDR3 is built from 15 residues. Per the germline V gene, CDR1 is SQVTM and CDR2 is ANQGSEA. Written as DNA, the CDR3 is TGCAGCGTTTCCTTGGACAGCGGGGGAAATTCACCCCTCCACTTT. This codes for CSVSLDSGGNSPLHF.

This clone was seen a few times. The V call is TRBV23-1, the J call TRBJ1-1; D is ambiguous. TRBV23-1 is flagged as an ORF with uncertain function. Deletions cut 0 bases from V and 4 bases from J, with 9 bases between. There are 14 residues in the CDR3. For the CDR3, the DNA is TGCGCCAGCAGTCAATCAGGTTTGCGCACTGAAGCTTTCTTT. The encoded protein is CASSQSGLRTEAFF.

On this clone: This same CDR3 is encoded by further DNA sequences in the sample. The chain has TRBV5-4 and TRBJ2-3; D gene ambiguous. The ends were cut back, 4 bases at V and 0 bases at J, with 0 bases in the middle. Germline lookup yields CDR1 SGHNT and CDR2 YYREEE (reference sequence). CDR3 length: 11 residues. CDR3 nucleotides: TGTGCCAGCAGCAGCACAGATACGCAGTATTTT. Amino acids: CASSSTDTQYF.

In its sample, this clone was seen once. The V call is TRBV5-4, the J call TRBJ2-3, with 10 nucleotides matching TRBD1. Losses at the gene ends were 4 bases for V and 3 bases for J; bases not matched to a gene: 8. CDR1 and CDR2 from the germline V gene are SGHNT and YYREEE (reference sequence). CDR3 length: 16 residues. The CDR3 DNA reads TGTGCCAGCAGCCCCATGGGGACAGGGGCTACAGATACGCAGTATTTT. The encoded protein is CASSPMGTGATDTQYF.

The chain links TRBV7-2 to TRBJ2-7, with D hard to call. Germline V gene sequence: CDR1 SGHTA, CDR2 FQGNSA. The CDR3 spans 14 residues. The V end lost 1 base, the J end lost 3 bases, and 10 bases lay between the germline ends. In nucleotides, the CDR3 is TGTGCCAGCAGCTTAGGTTGGAAAGGCTACGAGCAGTACTTC. This sequence encodes CASSLGWKGYEQYF.

This chain uses TRBV11-2 with TRBJ1-5, with D unclear. The CDR3 consists of 13 residues. Trimming removed 5 bases at V and 4 bases at J, with 9 bases between. Germline V gene data show CDR1 as SGHAT and CDR2 as FQNNGV. In nucleotides, the CDR3 is TGTGCCAGCAGCATAAGGAGGAATCAGCCCCAGCATTTT. Protein sequence: CASSIRRNQPQHF.

V gene TRBV4-1 combines with J gene TRBJ1-2; 12 bases map to TRBD1. The CDR3 is 15 amino acids. The V gene's germline CDR1 is MGHRA and CDR2 YSYEKL. V lost 3 bases, J lost 7 bases, and 6 bases stayed unmatched. The CDR3 bases are TGCGCCAGCAGCCATCCGGGACAGGGGGCGCGTGGCTACACCTTC. Encoded protein: CASSHPGQGARGYTF.

This clone has more than one count but fewer than ten. The rearrangement uses TRBV23-1 and TRBJ1-2; 8 bases line up with TRBD1. TRBV23-1 is labeled an ORF, and its function is uncertain. J gave up 7 bases and V 8 bases, and 6 bases lay outside the gene matches. CDR3 length equals 12 residues. The CDR3 nucleotides read TGCGCCAGCGCTTGGACAGGGTCTGGCTACACCTTC. The encoded protein is CASAWTGSGYTF.

This chain connects TRBV28 to TRBJ1-1, with D unclear. CDR3 length equals 12 residues. V was cut by 8 bases and J by 7 bases, with 14 bases left in between. The germline V gene encodes CDR1 MDHEN and CDR2 SYDVKM. The CDR3 region has the DNA TGTGCCAGCCGCGTATCAGAGGATGAAGCTTTCTTT. Translation gives CASRVSEDEAFF.

Only a few counts were recorded for this clone. This chain connects TRBV5-1 to TRBJ2-2; D tentatively reads TRBD1 or TRBD2 (5 bases each). V was pared by 3 bases and J by 6 bases, with 15 bases between. Germline V gene sequence: CDR1 SGHRS, CDR2 YFSETQ. The CDR3 spans 15 residues. CDR3 residues: CASSSPGPQSGELFF. DNA of the CDR3: TGCGCCAGCAGCTCCCCGGGGCCCCAGTCCGGGGAGCTGTTTTTT.

The V call is TRBV29-1, the J call TRBJ2-1; 7 nucleotides align to TRBD1. CDR3 length equals 14 residues. Trimming took 4 bases from V and 1 from J; bases not matched to a gene: 4. From germline, CDR1 is SQVTM and CDR2 ANQGSEA. The CDR3 spells CSVVRGQSYNEQFF. The CDR3, as DNA: TGCAGCGTTGTCAGGGGACAGTCCTACAATGAGCAGTTCTTC.

This rearrangement joins TRBV14 to TRBJ2-7; D is ambiguous. The CDR3 length is 12 residues. From germline, CDR1 is SGHDN and CDR2 FVKESK. V lost 5 bases and J lost 6, with 11 bases in between. The chain's CDR3 is CASSLSEVEQYF. CDR3 bases: TGTGCCAGCAGCTTATCAGAAGTCGAGCAGTACTTC.

The chain has TRBV25-1 and TRBJ2-7; 9 bases are shared with TRBD1. Germline V gene sequence: CDR1 MGHDK, CDR2 SYGVNS. This CDR3 has 15 amino acids. After removal of 3 bases from V and 6 bases from J, the junction contained 9 bases not matched to a gene. CDR3 sequence (DNA): TGTGCCAGCAGTGATCCCGGGACAGGGCGGCGCGAGCAGTACTTC. Encoded protein: CASSDPGTGRREQYF.

The CDR3 is CSVEGLFYGYTF. CDR3 bases: TGCAGCGTTGAGGGGCTTTTCTATGGCTACACCTTC. The chain combines TRBV29-1 with TRBJ1-2; a possible D gene is TRBD1 (5 bases). Germline lookup yields CDR1 SQVTM and CDR2 ANQGSEA. This CDR3 has 12 residues. Between the trimmed V and J ends, which lost 3 bases and 4 bases, there was a span of 9 bases. The variable domain in full, completed from reference TRBV29-1 and TRBJ1-2, reads SAVISQKPSRDICQRGTSLTIQCQVDSQVTMMFWYRQQPGQSLTLIATANQGSEATYESGFVIDKFPISRPNLTFSTLTVSNMSPEDSSIYLCSVEGLFYGYTFGSGTRLTVV.

The chain carries TRBV6-5 and TRBJ2-7; no definite D call. CDR3 length: 16 amino acids. The germline gives CDR1 MNHEY, CDR2 SVGAGI. V was shortened by 0 bases and J by 3 bases, with 15 bases between the two germline ends. The CDR3 coding sequence is TGTGCCAGCAGTTACTCGCGCGGAACAGAGATCTACGAGCAGTACTTC. Protein sequence: CASSYSRGTEIYEQYF.

This clone was counted only a few times. The rearrangement links TRBV14 to TRBJ2-6, with D perhaps TRBD1 (5 bases). CDR3 size: 19 residues. Germline V gives CDR1 SGHDN, CDR2 FVKESK. Trimming stripped 1 base from V and 0 bases from J, with 16 bases between. CDR3 coding DNA: TGTGCCAGCAGCCAAGGTCTCCAGGGCCAATTCTCTGGGGCCAACGTCCTGACTTTC. The encoded protein is CASSQGLQGQFSGANVLTF.

Turning to this clone: The identical CDR3 is also encoded by other nucleotide sequences in the sample. The gene calls are TRBV29-1 and TRBJ1-1; TRBD1 agrees at 9 bases. Germline lookup yields CDR1 SQVTM and CDR2 ANQGSEA. The CDR3 sequence is 12 residues long. The trim removed 7 bases at V and 1 base at J, leaving 1 base unmatched. The CDR3 region is CSAGQGNTEAFF. DNA for the CDR3: TGCAGCGCGGGACAGGGGAACACTGAAGCTTTCTTT.

The rearrangement links TRBV6-5 to TRBJ2-3; 12 bases line up with TRBD2. This CDR3 is 14 amino acids long. The ends lost 9 bases at V and 4 bases at J; junction bases unmatched: 5. Germline-derived CDR1 and CDR2 are MNHEY and SVGAGI. This CDR3 reads CASSSGGGADTQYF. CDR3 nucleotides: TGTGCCAGTTCTAGCGGGGGGGGAGCAGATACGCAGTATTTT.

The chain has TRBV2 and TRBJ2-5, with D possibly TRBD1 on 5 matching bases. CDR1 SNHLY and CDR2 FYNNEI come from the germline V gene. The V and J ends lost 6 bases and 1 base respectively, with 12 bases between them. There are 14 residues in the CDR3. CDR3 sequence reads: CASRAMGPQETQYF. In DNA, the CDR3 is TGTGCCAGCAGGGCTATGGGGCCCCAAGAGACCCAGTACTTC.

This clone was seen repeatedly, ten times or more. This chain joins TRBV11-2 and TRBJ1-5, with TRBD1 matching 7 bases. V lost 6 bases, J lost 4 bases, and 6 bases stayed unmatched. Germline assignment: CDR1 SGHAT and CDR2 FQNNGV. The CDR3 is 14 amino acids. The CDR3 is CASRKQGWNQPQHF. In nucleotides, the CDR3 is TGTGCCAGCAGAAAACAGGGGTGGAATCAGCCCCAGCATTTT.

The chain uses TRBV27 and TRBJ1-2; 7 bases line up with TRBD1. The germline V gene encodes CDR1 MNHEY and CDR2 SMNVEV (reference sequence). V shed 0 bases and J 8 bases; nucleotides not matched to a gene: 9. This CDR3 contains 15 residues. CDR3 sequence (DNA): TGTGCCAGCAGTTTATCGGACAGGCCCTTCGGGGGCTACACCTTC. It specifies CASSLSDRPFGGYTF.

The chain uses TRBV20-1 and TRBJ1-2; D gene uncertain. Trimming took off 0 bases at V and 10 bases at J, with 9 bases between the two ends. CDR3 length: 11 residues. CDR1 is DFQATT, CDR2 SNEGSKA, per germline (reference sequence). CDR3 residues: CSARDRGVYTF. The CDR3 nucleotides read TGCAGTGCTAGAGATCGGGGAGTCTACACCTTC.

The chain links TRBV11-1 to TRBJ2-1, with D tentatively TRBD1 (5 bases). Trimming removed 6 bases from V and 9 bases from J, with 15 bases in between. The CDR3 runs to 13 residues. Germline CDR1 and CDR2: SGHAT and FQDESV (reference sequence). CDR3 coding DNA: TGTGCCAGCAGTCTCTCCAGGGTCGGTGAGCAGTTCTTC. This sequence encodes CASSLSRVGEQFF.

This chain joins TRBV6-6 and TRBJ2-7, with D tentatively TRBD1 or TRBD2 (6 bases each). The germline V gene has CDR1 MNHNY and CDR2 SVGAGI (reference sequence). Trimming stripped 4 bases from V and 0 bases from J, with 16 bases between. CDR3 length: 16 residues. As DNA, the CDR3 is TGTGCCAGCAGTTTAGGTCGGGGGCGAAGCTCCTACGAGCAGTACTTC. Protein sequence: CASSLGRGRSSYEQYF.

The J gene is TRBJ2-5, the V gene TRBV7-2, with TRBD2 matching 11 bases. The V gene's germline CDR1 is SGHTA and CDR2 FQGNSA. V trimming: 5 bases; J trimming: 5 bases; junction bases outside the gene matches: 4. The CDR3 is 14 amino acids. The DNA for the CDR3 is TGTGCCAGCAGCAAGGGGACTAGCGGTGAGACCCAGTACTTC. Residues: CASSKGTSGETQYF.